The 12 T cell receptor beta chains in this list originate from one sample, sequenced in a study of neurological immune-mediated disorders (dated by TCRdb to between 2018 and 2021). The protocol used for the library was 5' RACE. The data were produced on an Illumina HiSeq 2500. TCRdb reprocessing: public reads trimmed at Q25 with fastp, clones called with MiXCR, in-frame beta chains kept. Entries that share a CDR3 protein sequence are merged under the most common genes and DNA. The sample table records 50,000 or so distinct CDR3 sequences; about 3.7% of these occur just once. The top ten clonotypes cover approximately 6.6% of the sample. Sequencing input: PBMCs. The receptor set was obtained from a woman in her sixties with multiple sclerosis.

This clonotype was counted at least ten times. This chain uses TRBV5-5 with TRBJ2-7; a possible D gene is TRBD2 (6 bases). The CDR3 has 12 amino acids. Germline V gene lookup returns CDR1 SGHKS and CDR2 YYEKEE (reference sequence). The ends were cut back, 7 bases at V and 1 base at J, with 9 bases in the middle. DNA for the CDR3: TGTGCCAGCGGGGCGGGGTCCTACGAGCAGTACTTC. The encoded protein is CASGAGSYEQYF.

This clonotype was counted many times. V gene TRBV10-3 combines with J gene TRBJ2-3; TRBD1 aligns across 8 bases. The CDR3 sequence is 15 residues long. Trimming took 6 bases from V and 3 from J; bases not matched to a gene: 8. Germline V lookup: CDR1 ENHRY, CDR2 SYGVKD. In DNA, the CDR3 is TGTGCCATCAGACCGGGACAGGAAAATACAGATACGCAGTATTTT. This codes for CAIRPGQENTDTQYF.

This clonotype was counted ten times or more. The genes are TRBV5-1 and TRBJ2-1, with 7 positions matching TRBD2. Trimming cost V 0 bases and J 4 bases; bases outside gene matches: 7. The CDR3 totals 16 residues. Germline CDR1 and CDR2: SGHRS and YFSETQ. The DNA for the CDR3 is TGCGCCAGCAGCTTGGGTTCCGGGGGGTTTTACAATGAGCAGTTCTTC. It translates to CASSLGSGGFYNEQFF.

This clonotype was found many times. The chain combines TRBV19 with TRBJ2-6; D is unclear. Trimming removed 5 bases at V and 2 bases at J, with 10 bases between. Germline V lookup: CDR1 LNHDA, CDR2 SQIVND (reference sequence). The CDR3 runs to 15 residues. The CDR3 protein is CASSQRGAGANVLTF. The CDR3 DNA sequence: TGTGCCAGTAGTCAGAGAGGCGCTGGGGCCAACGTCCTGACTTTC.

This clonotype was observed at least ten times. The chain is built from TRBV20-1 and TRBJ2-7; D is perhaps TRBD2 (6 bases). Germline loops: CDR1 DFQATT, CDR2 SNEGSKA (reference sequence). Trimming left V 7 bases short and J 3 bases short, with 13 bases between. The CDR3 is 12 residues long. CDR3 amino acids: CSVNGGLYEQYF. CDR3 coding DNA: TGCAGTGTTAACGGGGGTCTCTACGAGCAGTACTTC.

This clonotype was observed many times. V gene TRBV29-1 combines with J gene TRBJ1-1, with D hard to call. Trimming stripped 7 bases from V and 3 bases from J, with 15 bases between. Germline CDR1 reads SQVTM; CDR2 reads ANQGSEA. The CDR3 totals 13 residues. The CDR3 loop is CSATLNRDTEAFF. In nucleotides, the CDR3 is TGCAGCGCGACGCTCAATCGGGACACTGAAGCTTTCTTT.

This clonotype was observed at least ten times. This rearrangement joins TRBV4-1 to TRBJ2-2; 9 positions agree with TRBD2. Trimming took 5 bases from V and 5 from J; bases not matched to a gene: 6. CDR3 length: 15 amino acids. The germline CDR1 and CDR2 sequences are MGHRA and YSYEKL. CDR3 bases: TGCGCCAGCAGCTCGGGACTAGCAAGTACCGGGGAGCTGTTTTTT. This sequence encodes CASSSGLASTGELFF.

The rearrangement joins TRBV20-1 to TRBJ1-6; 7 bases fit TRBD1. CDR1 is DFQATT and CDR2 is SNEGSKA in the germline V gene (reference sequence). The V gene end was trimmed by 6 bases and the J gene end by 7 bases; junction bases not matched to a gene: 9. There are 14 residues in the CDR3. CDR3 loop: CSATVPGQNSPLHF. Here the CDR3 DNA reads TGCAGTGCAACGGTTCCGGGACAGAATTCACCCCTCCACTTT.

This clonotype was observed at least ten times. J is TRBJ2-2 and V is TRBV7-2; D is undetermined. The germline gives CDR1 SGHTA, CDR2 FQGNSA. This CDR3 has 14 amino acids. Deletions cut 2 bases from V and 2 bases from J, with 6 bases between. CDR3 nucleotides: TGTGCCAGCAGCTTAACGGGCAACACCGGGGAGCTGTTTTTT. It yields the protein CASSLTGNTGELFF.

This clonotype showed up many times. V is TRBV14 and J is TRBJ1-2, with D possibly TRBD1 on 6 matching bases. The CDR3 is 14 residues long. The germline gives CDR1 SGHDN, CDR2 FVKESK. With 5 bases removed from V and 4 bases from J, the gap between germline ends came to 14 bases. As DNA, the CDR3 is TGTGCCAGCAGCAGAGCGGGGGGCCGCTATGGCTACACCTTC. Its translation is CASSRAGGRYGYTF.

This clonotype has a count of ten or more. The chain recombines TRBV5-1 with TRBJ2-1; tentatively, D is TRBD1 or TRBD2 (6 bases each). CDR1 is SGHRS and CDR2 is YFSETQ in the germline V gene. Trimming shortened V by 4 bases and J by 10 bases, and 15 bases separated the two germline ends. The CDR3 contains 13 residues. The CDR3 sequence is CASSLEGGWEQFF. CDR3 in DNA: TGCGCCAGCAGCCTGGAGGGGGGTTGGGAGCAGTTCTTC.

At least ten counts were recorded for this clonotype. The chain uses TRBV6-5 and TRBJ2-1, with 10 bases lining up with TRBD1. This CDR3 has 15 residues. The germline V gene has CDR1 MNHEY and CDR2 SVGAGI. Trimming removed 6 bases from V and 4 bases from J; junction bases left unmatched: 6. The CDR3 bases are TGTGCCAGCAGCGTACGGGGACAGGGGTACAATGAGCAGTTCTTC. This gives the protein CASSVRGQGYNEQFF.